Below are 24 T cell receptor beta chains sequenced from a single sample in a study of shared clonotypes between healthy human individuals. Generated by immunoSEQ multiplex PCR, the TCRdb table keeps only in-frame clones and is missing some. The sample includes about 2.5 million clones, around 92% of them seen just once. The sequenced sample was naive CD4+ T cells from PBMCs. As for subset: CD45RA+ positively selected. These receptors originate from a young man in good health. Some clones in this sample may be carry-over from other donors' samples.

Concerning this clone itself: The sample contains more than one DNA sequence encoding this CDR3. J is TRBJ2-7 and V is TRBV7-2; D not certain. The CDR3 contains 14 residues. Germline CDR1 reads SGHTA; CDR2 reads FQGNSA. V was pared by 0 bases and J by 0 bases, with 6 bases between. CDR3 nucleotides: TGTGCCAGCAGCTTAGCGGGAAGCTCCTACGAGCAGTACTTC. Translating gives CASSLAGSSYEQYF.

The J gene is TRBJ2-5, the V gene TRBV5-8, with D perhaps matching TRBD1 (5 bases). This CDR3 is 13 amino acids long. V shed 3 bases and J shed 2 bases, with 8 bases lying between them. Germline CDR1 SGHTS, CDR2 YDEGEE. CDR3 coding DNA: TGTGCCAGCAGCTGGAGACAGCAAGAGACCCAGTACTTC. Translating it yields CASSWRQQETQYF.

This sequence joins TRBV10-3 and TRBJ1-1; D call uncertain. Germline lookup yields CDR1 ENHRY and CDR2 SYGVKD. This CDR3 has 15 residues. The V and J ends lost 7 bases and 1 base respectively, with 16 bases between them. CDR3 nucleotides: TGTGCCATCACTAAATACCAGGTAGCGAACACTGAAGCTTTCTTT. Its translation is CAITKYQVANTEAFF.

The chain links TRBV7-9 to TRBJ1-4, with D possibly TRBD1 on 5 matching bases. This CDR3 has 13 residues. The V and J ends lost 3 bases and 7 bases respectively, with 9 bases between them. Germline V gene lookup returns CDR1 SEHNR and CDR2 FQNEAQ (reference sequence). The CDR3 DNA sequence: TGTGCCAGCAGCTTCGGGGCACCTGAAAAACTGTTTTTT. This sequence encodes CASSFGAPEKLFF.

The V call is TRBV5-4, the J call TRBJ1-2, with 7 bases matching TRBD1. This CDR3 spans 15 amino acids. Losses at the gene ends were 4 bases for V and 1 base for J; bases not matched to a gene: 7. CDR1 SGHNT and CDR2 YYREEE come from the germline V gene (reference sequence). The DNA of the CDR3 is TGTGCCAGCAGCCTGCCGGGACAGCTTAACTATGGCTACACCTTC. This gives the protein CASSLPGQLNYGYTF.

This chain uses TRBV7-2 with TRBJ2-3; D ambiguous. With 8 bases removed from V and 1 base from J, the gap between germline ends came to 10 bases. Germline V CDR1 and CDR2: SGHTA, FQGNSA. This CDR3 comprises 13 residues. The CDR3, as DNA: TGTGCCAGCCGCCGACCAGGCACAGATACGCAGTATTTT. This encodes CASRRPGTDTQYF.

V is TRBV11-3 and J is TRBJ2-3; no clear D. Trimming stripped 1 base from V and 8 bases from J, with 10 bases between. This CDR3 is 13 amino acids long. From germline, CDR1 is SGHNT and CDR2 YENEEA. The CDR3 is CASSLGPDGTQYF. CDR3 nucleotides: TGTGCCAGCAGCTTAGGCCCGGATGGTACGCAGTATTTT.

About this clone: At the DNA level, this CDR3 is encoded by other sequences in the same sample as well. The chain links TRBV7-3 to TRBJ2-3; 11 positions agree with TRBD2. Unmatched junction bases numbered 4, after V lost 3 bases and J lost 5 bases. This CDR3 is 15 amino acids long. Per the germline V gene, CDR1 is SGHTA and CDR2 is FQGTGA. For the CDR3, the DNA is TGTGCCAGCAGCTTGGGGACTAGCGGCCGAGATACGCAGTATTTT. This translates into CASSLGTSGRDTQYF.

The V and J genes are TRBV7-9 and TRBJ2-3; 9 nucleotides line up with TRBD2. J was trimmed by 0 bases and V by 3 bases; bases with no gene match: 7. CDR1 is SEHNR and CDR2 is FQNEAQ in the germline V gene (reference sequence). CDR3 length: 17 amino acids. DNA of the CDR3: TGTGCCAGCAGCTTCGGGCGGGAGGGCTCTAGCACAGATACGCAGTATTTT. Encoded protein: CASSFGREGSSTDTQYF. Based on the CDR3 plus reference TRBV7-9 and TRBJ2-3, the full variable domain is DTGVSQNPRHKITKRGQNVTFRCDPISEHNRLYWYRQTLGQGPEFLTYFQNEAQLEKSRLLSDRFSAERPKGSFSTLEIQRTEQGDSAMYLCASSFGREGSSTDTQYFGPGTRLTVL.

The chain has TRBV7-2 and TRBJ2-1; 9 bases are shared with TRBD2. J lost 9 bases, V lost 2 bases, and 17 bases had no gene match. This CDR3 is built from 18 residues. Germline CDR1 is SGHTA and CDR2 is FQGNSA. The CDR3 region is CASSLRAWVAGVSGEQFF. CDR3 nucleotides: TGTGCCAGCAGCTTACGGGCCTGGGTAGCGGGAGTTTCAGGTGAGCAGTTCTTC.

V gene TRBV6-6 combines with J gene TRBJ2-5; TRBD2 might be the D (5 bases). Germline V gene data show CDR1 as MNHNY and CDR2 as SVGAGI (reference sequence). The CDR3 contains 14 residues. V was shortened by 5 bases and J by 5 bases, with 15 bases between the two germline ends. CDR3 protein: CASSPYREGETQYF. The CDR3 DNA reads as TGTGCCAGCAGTCCTTACCGGGAAGGGGAGACCCAGTACTTC.

The chain combines TRBV28 with TRBJ2-1; 8 bases align to TRBD2. Germline V gene lookup returns CDR1 MDHEN and CDR2 SYDVKM. The CDR3 extends over 15 amino acids. The junction had 8 bases not matched to a gene; V was cut back by 4 bases and J by 6 bases. The CDR3 DNA sequence: TGTGCCAGCAGTTCCGGGACTAGAGGGGCCAATGAGCAGTTCTTC. Translation: CASSSGTRGANEQFF.

The chain joins TRBV25-1 to TRBJ2-3, with D possibly TRBD2 on 6 matching bases. CDR1 and CDR2 (germline): MGHDK, SYGVNS. This CDR3 has 15 amino acids. The V end lost 7 bases, the J end lost 2 bases, and 16 bases lay between the germline ends. The CDR3 spells CASIGAGRITDTQYF. The CDR3 DNA follows: TGTGCCAGCATTGGGGCGGGGAGGATCACAGATACGCAGTATTTT. Using reference TRBV25-1 and TRBJ2-3 for the parts outside the CDR3, the full variable domain is EADIYQTPRYLVIGTGKKITLECSQTMGHDKMYWYQQDPGMELHLIHYSYGVNSTEKGDLSSESTVSRIRTEHFPLTLESARPSHTSQYLCASIGAGRITDTQYFGPGTRLTVL.

A note on this clone: At one end the junction does not follow the germline gene, possibly because of a read error. The rearrangement uses TRBV10-3 and TRBJ2-7, with a possible D match to TRBD1 (5 bases). The CDR3 spans 9 residues. CDR1 is ENHRY and CDR2 is SYGVKD in the germline V gene. The CDR3 DNA reads TGTGCCATCAGTGATATGGGGCGATTC. This encodes CAISDMGRF.

The rearrangement joins TRBV10-2 to TRBJ2-1; perhaps TRBD2 as D (5 bases). Trimming took 7 bases from V and 0 from J, leaving 19 bases between them. From germline, CDR1 is WSHSY and CDR2 SAAADI. This CDR3 spans 17 amino acids. In nucleotides, the CDR3 is TGCGCCAGCACGAGAGATGAGCGGAGACTCTCCTACAATGAGCAGTTCTTC. It specifies CASTRDERRLSYNEQFF.

This CDR3 reads CASSGLAGVETQYF. The CDR3 region has the DNA TGTGCCAGCAGTGGACTAGCGGGAGTGGAGACCCAGTACTTC. The J gene is TRBJ2-5, the V gene TRBV28, with 13 bases aligning to TRBD2. Germline V gene lookup returns CDR1 MDHEN and CDR2 SYDVKM. Trimming at V came to 5 bases and at J to 5 bases, leaving 2 bases not matched to a gene. This CDR3 spans 14 amino acids.

The V gene is TRBV5-1, the J gene TRBJ2-5; D is unclear. The germline V and J ends were trimmed by 2 bases and 4 bases, with 12 bases remaining between them. CDR3 length: 14 amino acids. CDR1 is SGHRS, CDR2 YFSETQ, per germline. CDR3 amino acids: CASSFLGNGETQYF. CDR3 DNA: TGCGCCAGCAGCTTCTTAGGGAATGGAGAGACCCAGTACTTC.

The chain joins TRBV5-1 to TRBJ2-6; D gene ambiguous. Trimming removed 6 bases from V and 0 bases from J, with 1 base in between. The CDR3 contains 12 residues. CDR1 is SGHRS and CDR2 is YFSETQ in the germline V gene. The CDR3 loop reads CASNSGANVLTF. The DNA of the CDR3 is TGCGCCAGCAACTCTGGGGCCAACGTCCTGACTTTC.

The chain combines TRBV6-1 with TRBJ2-7, with D possibly matching TRBD2 (6 bases). The germline CDR1 and CDR2 sequences are MNHNS and SASEGT. The V end lost 8 bases, the J end lost 4 bases, and 21 bases lay between the germline ends. There are 15 residues in the CDR3. This chain's CDR3 is CASFLGRGRVYEQYF. As DNA, the CDR3 is TGTGCCAGCTTTCTGGGGCGGGGACGAGTTTACGAGCAGTACTTC.

This chain connects TRBV4-1 to TRBJ2-2, with 13 bases matching TRBD2. This CDR3 contains 17 residues. Germline-derived CDR1 and CDR2 are MGHRA and YSYEKL. V lost 0 bases and J lost 6; bases outside the gene matches: 4. CDR3 protein: CASSQDPGLAGPGELFF. The CDR3 DNA reads TGCGCCAGCAGCCAAGACCCGGGACTAGCGGGACCCGGGGAGCTGTTTTTT.

The chain has TRBV5-1 and TRBJ2-7, with a possible D match to TRBD1 (5 bases). Trimming removed 4 bases from V and 2 bases from J, with 13 bases in between. CDR1 and CDR2 from the germline V gene are SGHRS and YFSETQ. The CDR3 has 14 residues. In nucleotides, the CDR3 is TGCGCCAGCAGCCCTTCGACAGCAGCCTACGAGCAGTACTTC. Translated, it gives CASSPSTAAYEQYF.

In this sample, this clone turned up once. This chain links TRBV30 with TRBJ1-5; tentative D call: TRBD1 (5 bases). In germline, CDR1 is GTSNPN, CDR2 SVGIG (reference sequence). The CDR3 has 14 amino acids. V was pared by 6 bases and J by 2 bases, with 14 bases between. The CDR3 sequence: CACQGGGGNQPQHF. CDR3 DNA sequence: TGTGCCTGTCAGGGCGGTGGCGGCAATCAGCCCCAGCATTTT.

The chain uses TRBV28 and TRBJ1-2; D call uncertain. The CDR3 extends over 14 amino acids. Looked up from germline, CDR1 is MDHEN and CDR2 is SYDVKM. V was trimmed by 5 bases and J by 6 bases, leaving 16 bases between them. CDR3 coding DNA: TGTGCCAGCAGTGAAACAAATCCGGACCATGGCTACACCTTC. It encodes CASSETNPDHGYTF.

This clone was picked up one time. The genes are TRBV10-3 and TRBJ1-2, with a weak D call TRBD1 (5 bases). CDR1 is ENHRY, CDR2 SYGVKD, per germline. Trimming removed 8 bases from V and 8 bases from J, with 18 bases in between. The CDR3 runs 13 residues. The CDR3 sequence: CAISGNKKVGYTF. The CDR3 bases are TGTGCCATCTCAGGGAACAAAAAGGTGGGCTACACCTTC.